This T cell receptor (beta chain) was observed in a study of CD8 T cells in Susac syndrome. In the study overall: At the time of blood draw, patients with Susac syndrome were therapy-naive, receiving corticosteroids, or receiving intravenous immunoglobulin alone.

Notes on this clonotype: What it binds is unknown.

Reverse transcription of roughly 0.5 to 1 ug RNA was carried out with random hexamers. In TCRdb, the immunoSEQ multiplex PCR reads were re-called with MiXCR into one record per CDR3 protein. The table has 150,000 to 200,000 distinct CDR3 sequences, 90% to 95% seen once. The CDR3 has 16 residues. Per the germline V gene, CDR1 is SQVTM and CDR2 is ANQGSEA. V was clipped by 6 bases and J by 1 base; unmatched bases: 13. Study findings and constraints: None of the CD4+ T cell repertoires in Susac syndrome showed clonal expansion. The authors acknowledged that their TCR sequencing and HLA analysis involved a relatively small number of individuals.

This chain links TRBV29-1 with TRBJ1-1, with TRBD1 matching over 8 bases. This sequence originates from a human donor with Susac syndrome. Sample: CD4+ T cells from PBMCs. CDR3 DNA sequence: TGCAGCGTGGGGATGTTCACCGGGACAGGGAACACTGAAGCTTTCTTT. This encodes CSVGMFTGTGNTEAFF.